The 29 T cell receptor beta chains below were found in one sample sequenced in a study of blood T cell repertoires in COVID-19. This table comes from immunoSEQ multiplex PCR, and its TCRdb copy is limited to in-frame clones, with some not included. There are around 68,000 clones in the sample; roughly 92% occur only once, and about 3% lies in the top ten. The sequenced sample was peripheral blood. These receptors came from a man in his sixties or seventies with active COVID-19.

This chain connects TRBV6-2 or TRBV6-3 to TRBJ1-6, with 11 bases aligning to TRBD1. The V segment lost 2 bases and the J segment 9 bases; nucleotides outside the gene matches: 6. Germline V gene data show CDR1 as MNHEY and CDR2 as SVGEGT. The CDR3 sequence is 16 residues long. CDR3 amino acids: CASSYIDGTGGSPLHF. Written as DNA, the CDR3 is TGTGCCAGCAGTTACATCGATGGGACAGGGGGTTCACCCCTCCACTTT.

V gene TRBV9 combines with J gene TRBJ1-3; 7 nucleotides line up with TRBD1. The CDR3 is made up of 14 amino acids. V lost 3 bases, J lost 4 bases, and 4 bases stayed unmatched. Germline V CDR1 and CDR2: SGDLS, YYNGEE. CDR3 DNA sequence: TGTGCCAGCAGCGCGACAGGGTCAGGAAACACCATATATTTT. It translates to CASSATGSGNTIYF.

The chain uses TRBV6-5 and TRBJ2-1; D is unclear. The CDR3 loop spans 13 amino acids. V lost 7 bases, J lost 9 bases, and 16 bases lay in between. Germline lookup yields CDR1 MNHEY and CDR2 SVGAGI. The CDR3 sequence: CASTKKAEVEQFF. CDR3 coding DNA: TGTGCCAGCACTAAGAAAGCAGAGGTTGAGCAGTTCTTC.

The chain combines TRBV5-1 with TRBJ1-5; D uncertain. Germline CDR1 is SGHRS and CDR2 is YFSETQ. Deletions cut 5 bases from V and 3 bases from J, with 12 bases between. The CDR3 runs 14 residues. CDR3 DNA sequence: TGCGCCAGCAGTCTGGACGGGAACAATCAGCCCCAGCATTTT. Translation gives CASSLDGNNQPQHF. The full variable domain, rest sourced from reference TRBV5-1 and TRBJ1-5, is KAGVTQTPRYLIKTRGQQVTLSCSPISGHRSVSWYQQTPGQGLQFLFEYFSETQRNKGNFPGRFSGRQFSNSRSEMNVSTLELGDSALYLCASSLDGNNQPQHFGDGTRLSIL.

This chain links TRBV5-1 with TRBJ2-6, with TRBD1 as a possible D gene (5 bases). Germline CDR1 and CDR2: SGHRS and YFSETQ. V was trimmed by 4 bases and J by 0 bases, leaving 8 bases between them. This CDR3 contains 15 residues. Here the CDR3 DNA reads TGCGCCAGCAGCCCGACAGCCTCTGGGGCCAACGTCCTGACTTTC. It codes for CASSPTASGANVLTF.

The V and J genes are TRBV9 and TRBJ2-1; the D gene is possibly TRBD1 (7 bases). Trimming left V 4 bases short and J 4 bases short, with 18 bases between. From germline, CDR1 is SGDLS and CDR2 YYNGEE. This CDR3 has 16 amino acids. The CDR3 spells CASSPEEGAKYNEQFF. CDR3 sequence (DNA): TGTGCCAGCAGCCCCGAGGAGGGGGCGAAGTACAATGAGCAGTTCTTC. Looking up the rest from reference TRBV9 and TRBJ2-1 gives the full variable domain: DSGVTQTPKHLITATGQRVTLRCSPRSGDLSVYWYQQSLDQGLQFLIQYYNGEERAKGNILERFSAQQFPDLHSELNLSSLELGDSALYFCASSPEEGAKYNEQFFGPGTRLTVL.

The chain uses TRBV5-5 and TRBJ2-1, with 12 bases aligning to TRBD2. From germline, CDR1 is SGHKS and CDR2 YYEKEE (reference sequence). J lost 2 bases, V lost 3 bases, and 12 bases had no gene match. CDR3 length: 19 residues. CDR3 in amino acids: CASSSRARGLAGPYNEQFF. Written as DNA, the CDR3 is TGTGCCAGCAGCTCTAGAGCCCGAGGACTAGCGGGGCCCTACAATGAGCAGTTCTTC.

This chain joins TRBV5-1 and TRBJ2-5; a possible D gene is TRBD2 (6 bases). The CDR3 consists of 13 residues. V lost 4 bases and J lost 4, with 11 bases in between. In germline, CDR1 is SGHRS, CDR2 YFSETQ. The CDR3 nucleotides read TGCGCCAGCAGCGGGGGGACCGGAGAGACCCAGTACTTC. Translated: CASSGGTGETQYF.

The genes are TRBV15 and TRBJ1-6; 8 nucleotides align to TRBD1. Germline assignment: CDR1 LNHNV and CDR2 YYDKDF (reference sequence). CDR3 length: 17 residues. With 1 base clipped from V and 6 bases from J, the junction kept 8 bases outside the gene matches. CDR3 residues: CATSRGGQGARNSPLHF. The CDR3, as DNA: TGTGCCACCAGCAGAGGAGGGCAGGGGGCGCGTAATTCACCCCTCCACTTT.

V usage is TRBV11-3 and J usage is TRBJ2-7; 15 bases match TRBD2. J was trimmed by 3 bases and V by 5 bases; bases with no gene match: 5. The CDR3 runs to 16 residues. Germline CDR1 and CDR2: SGHNT and YENEEA. The CDR3 bases are TGTGCCAGCAGCCCGGGACTAGCGGGGGGTTTCTACGAGCAGTACTTC. Translation gives CASSPGLAGGFYEQYF. Variable domain in full (rest from reference TRBV11-3 and TRBJ2-7): EAGVVQSPRYKIIEKKQPVAFWCNPISGHNTLYWYLQNLGQGPELLIRYENEEAVDDSQLPKDRFSAERLKGVDSTLKIQPAELGDSAVYLCASSPGLAGGFYEQYFGPGTRLTVT.

This chain's CDR3 is CASSTGTGGLYGYTF. The CDR3 DNA follows: TGTGCCAGCAGTACTGGGACAGGTGGACTTTATGGCTACACCTTC. The rearrangement joins TRBV6-5 to TRBJ1-2, with TRBD1 matching 8 bases. The length of the CDR3 is 15 residues. Looked up from germline, CDR1 is MNHEY and CDR2 is SVGAGI. V gave up 5 bases and J gave up 5 bases; unmatched junction bases: 10.

The chain has TRBV19 and TRBJ1-5; 7 bases agree with TRBD1. The trim removed 5 bases at V and 0 bases at J, leaving 13 bases unmatched. Germline V CDR1 and CDR2: LNHDA, SQIVND (reference sequence). The CDR3 spans 18 residues. The CDR3 protein is CASSSSWGTAASNQPQHF. In DNA, the CDR3 is TGTGCCAGTAGTTCAAGTTGGGGGACAGCCGCTAGCAATCAGCCCCAGCATTTT.

This clone was picked up one time. The chain joins TRBV5-3 to TRBJ1-5, with 10 bases identical to TRBD1. TRBV5-3 is sorted into the ORF group, with uncertain function. The V and J ends lost 2 bases and 5 bases, in that order; junction bases with no gene match: 10. This CDR3 contains 17 residues. CDR3 region: CARSLVTGGLLDQPQHF. The DNA for the CDR3 is TGTGCCAGAAGCTTAGTGACAGGGGGCCTCCTGGATCAGCCCCAGCATTTT.

The chain couples TRBV9 to TRBJ2-2; D remains ambiguous. Germline CDR1 and CDR2: SGDLS and YYNGEE. The CDR3 runs 12 residues. The ends were cut back, 3 bases at V and 4 bases at J, with 4 bases in the middle. The CDR3 reads CASSAVTGELFF. The CDR3 DNA reads as TGTGCCAGCAGCGCAGTCACCGGGGAGCTGTTTTTT.

This chain links TRBV20-1 with TRBJ2-1; the match to TRBD2 covers 11 bases. This CDR3 has 16 amino acids. Unmatched junction bases numbered 12, after V lost 3 bases and J lost 8 bases. Germline CDR1 reads DFQATT; CDR2 reads SNEGSKA (reference sequence). In DNA form, the CDR3 reads TGCAGTGCTAGTTATAGTAGCGGGGGGGCGGTCTATGAGCAGTTCTTC. Protein product: CSASYSSGGAVYEQFF.

The chain has TRBV6-5 and TRBJ2-1, with TRBD1 matching 7 bases. V lost 5 bases, J lost 3 bases, and 4 bases stayed unmatched. Germline lookup yields CDR1 MNHEY and CDR2 SVGAGI. This CDR3 has 14 amino acids. The CDR3 nucleotides read TGTGCCAGCAGTCGGGGACAGAGCTACAATGAGCAGTTCTTC. It yields the protein CASSRGQSYNEQFF.

This sequence joins TRBV6-2 or TRBV6-3 and TRBJ2-1; 7 bases agree with TRBD2. This CDR3 is built from 14 residues. The germline CDR1 and CDR2 sequences are MNHEY and SVGEGT. V gave up 2 bases and J gave up 7 bases; unmatched junction bases: 5. CDR3 DNA: TGTGCCAGCAGTTACGGGGAGGGATGGAATGAGCAGTTCTTC. This translates into CASSYGEGWNEQFF.

The chain combines TRBV10-2 with TRBJ1-1; D uncertain. This CDR3 spans 14 amino acids. Germline-derived CDR1 and CDR2 are WSHSY and SAAADI. The V end lost 2 bases, the J end lost 0 bases, and 7 bases lay between the germline ends. The chain's CDR3 is CASSEQTVNTEAFF. The DNA of the CDR3 is TGCGCCAGCAGTGAGCAAACAGTGAACACTGAAGCTTTCTTT.

The rearrangement joins TRBV11-3 to TRBJ1-2, with D possibly matching TRBD1 (5 bases). Germline V gives CDR1 SGHNT, CDR2 YENEEA. The CDR3 has 13 residues. V lost 1 base and J lost 3, with 6 bases in between. Here the CDR3 DNA reads TGTGCCAGCAGCTTAGGGGGGGACTATGGCTACACCTTC. Translated: CASSLGGDYGYTF.

The chain links TRBV28 to TRBJ1-2; D is unresolved. Germline V gene lookup returns CDR1 MDHEN and CDR2 SYDVKM. CDR3 length: 12 amino acids. Deletions cut 2 bases from V and 8 bases from J, with 9 bases between. CDR3 loop: CASSLPGSGYTF. The CDR3 DNA is TGTGCCAGCAGTTTACCGGGAAGCGGCTACACCTTC.

The chain recombines TRBV11-2 with TRBJ2-5; 9 bases agree with TRBD2. The V gene end was trimmed by 2 bases and the J gene end by 5 bases; junction bases not matched to a gene: 9. Per germline, CDR1 SGHAT and CDR2 FQNNGV. This CDR3 is 16 amino acids long. The DNA of the CDR3 is TGTGCCAGCAGCTTAACGGGCGGGGGGGCGAAGGAGACCCAGTACTTC. Amino acids: CASSLTGGGAKETQYF.

This clone was observed a single time. The chain carries TRBV5-1 and TRBJ1-1, with 8 nucleotides matching TRBD1. CDR1 and CDR2 (germline): SGHRS, YFSETQ. The CDR3 contains 13 residues. V trimming: 7 bases; J trimming: 1 base; junction bases outside the gene matches: 3. The CDR3 DNA reads TGCGCCAGCCGGGGGACAGGGAACACTGAAGCTTTCTTT. It translates to CASRGTGNTEAFF.

The chain employs TRBV7-2 and TRBJ2-7, with 8 bases lining up with TRBD2. The germline V gene has CDR1 SGHTA and CDR2 FQGNSA. V shed 6 bases and J 3 bases; nucleotides not matched to a gene: 10. This CDR3 is built from 15 residues. DNA for the CDR3: TGTGCCAGCAGTAGGGTAGCGGGATCCAACTACGAGCAGTACTTC. As protein: CASSRVAGSNYEQYF.

The chain employs TRBV7-6 and TRBJ2-5; 8 nucleotides align to TRBD1. V dropped 0 bases and J dropped 5; count of bases not matched to a gene: 11. Germline assignment: CDR1 SGHVS and CDR2 FNYEAQ. The CDR3 is 17 amino acids. Here the CDR3 reads CASSLAWGRGLGETQYF. CDR3 bases: TGTGCCAGCAGCTTAGCGTGGGGCAGGGGGCTAGGGGAGACCCAGTACTTC.

The rearrangement joins TRBV19 to TRBJ2-7; TRBD1 aligns across 7 bases. The CDR3 covers 14 residues. Germline CDR1 is LNHDA and CDR2 is SQIVND (reference sequence). Trimming at V came to 3 bases and at J to 1 base, leaving 3 bases not matched to a gene. CDR3 in amino acids: CASSINRGSYEQYF. The CDR3 DNA reads TGTGCCAGTAGTATTAACAGGGGATCCTACGAGCAGTACTTC.

The J gene is TRBJ2-5, the V gene TRBV18; perhaps TRBD2 as D (5 bases). Germline CDR1 is KGHSH and CDR2 is LQKENI. The CDR3 has 14 amino acids. The ends were cut back, 3 bases at V and 5 bases at J, with 13 bases in the middle. This chain's CDR3 is CASSPTLGGETQYF. Written as DNA, the CDR3 is TGTGCCAGCTCACCGACGTTGGGCGGGGAGACCCAGTACTTC.

The V gene is TRBV19, the J gene TRBJ1-5; possible D gene TRBD1, 5 bases. This CDR3 is built from 15 residues. CDR1 LNHDA and CDR2 SQIVND come from the germline V gene (reference sequence). The V gene lost 4 bases and the J gene lost 8 bases, with 18 bases spanning the gap. Here the CDR3 DNA reads TGTGCCAGTAGTACCCCAGAGATCTGGGGGGAGCCCCAGCATTTT. It specifies CASSTPEIWGEPQHF.

The V call is TRBV11-3, the J call TRBJ1-2; possible D gene TRBD1, 6 bases. V was shortened by 2 bases and J by 2 bases, with 9 bases between the two germline ends. The CDR3 totals 14 residues. Germline V CDR1 and CDR2: SGHNT, YENEEA. CDR3 in DNA: TGTGCCAGCAGCTTACGGCAGGGGAACTATGGCTACACCTTC. Translating it yields CASSLRQGNYGYTF.

The DNA of the CDR3 is TGTGCCAGCAGCTTTACAGGGGGGGCGATAACCGGGGAGCTGTTTTTT. Translating gives CASSFTGGAITGELFF. This chain links TRBV5-4 with TRBJ2-2, with D perhaps TRBD1 (8 bases). CDR1 and CDR2 from the germline V gene are SGHNT and YYREEE (reference sequence). CDR3 length: 16 amino acids. V was pared by 2 bases and J by 5 bases, with 16 bases between.